The 25 T cell receptor beta chains given below trace back to one sample, sequenced in a study of CD8+ T cells in alopecia areata. Treatment defined: oral pan-JAK inhibitor, 5-10 mg twice daily. cDNA serving as the sequencing template came from extracted, reverse transcribed RNA. Produced via immunoSEQ multiplex PCR; TCRdb's table is partial and in-frame only. The repertoire holds about 210,000 clones, under 70% seen once, with 0.95% to 1.5% in the top ten. Sequenced here: CD4+ T cells sorted from blood, sampled at approximately week 44, from a patient treated with tofacitinib. Receptors were obtained from a human donor with alopecia areata.

The genes are TRBV19 and TRBJ2-7; D not certain. Germline CDR1 is LNHDA and CDR2 is SQIVND (reference sequence). CDR3 length: 14 amino acids. The germline V and J ends were trimmed by 5 bases and 3 bases, with 14 bases remaining between them. CDR3 nucleotides: TGTGCCAGTAGTCCAAGAGTCAAAGACTACGAGCAGTACTTC. This codes for CASSPRVKDYEQYF.

The J gene is TRBJ2-1, the V gene TRBV7-3; unclear D gene. There are 13 residues in the CDR3. Germline values: CDR1 SGHTA, CDR2 FQGTGA. The V and J ends lost 5 bases and 2 bases respectively, with 7 bases between them. The CDR3 DNA follows: TGTGCCAGCAGCGCCGGAACCTACAATGAGCAGTTCTTC. It codes for CASSAGTYNEQFF. Full variable domain (remainder filled in from reference TRBV7-3 and TRBJ2-1): GAGVSQTPSNKVTEKGKYVELRCDPISGHTALYWYRQSLGQGPEFLIYFQGTGAADDSGLPNDRFFAVRPEGSVSTLKIQRTERGDSAVYLCASSAGTYNEQFFGPGTRLTVL.

The V and J genes are TRBV25-1 and TRBJ2-7, with a weak D call TRBD2 (5 bases). The CDR3 has 12 residues. The V and J ends lost 3 bases and 3 bases respectively, with 6 bases between them. Germline lookup yields CDR1 MGHDK and CDR2 SYGVNS. The CDR3 bases are TGTGCCAGCAGTGACGGAGGCTACGAGCAGTACTTC. Translating it yields CASSDGGYEQYF.

The chain recombines TRBV29-1 with TRBJ1-1; D may be TRBD1 (6 bases). With 6 bases removed from V and 1 base from J, the gap between germline ends came to 18 bases. Germline V gene lookup returns CDR1 SQVTM and CDR2 ANQGSEA. The CDR3 is 15 residues long. CDR3 sequence reads: CSVQARQAWNTEAFF. CDR3 in DNA: TGCAGCGTCCAGGCCCGACAGGCGTGGAACACTGAAGCTTTCTTT.

The chain's CDR3 is CASSLTLATYNEQFF. The CDR3 bases are TGTGCCAGCAGTCTAACCCTAGCAACCTACAATGAGCAGTTCTTC. The gene calls are TRBV27 and TRBJ2-1; D is perhaps TRBD2 (5 bases). Trimming removed 5 bases from V and 2 bases from J, with 13 bases in between. Germline V lookup: CDR1 MNHEY, CDR2 SMNVEV (reference sequence). The CDR3 length is 15 residues.

CDR3 region: CASSAGQGGYGYTF. The CDR3 DNA is TGTGCCAGCAGTGCCGGACAGGGTGGATATGGCTACACCTTC. This chain joins TRBV25-1 and TRBJ1-2; 8 bases agree with TRBD1. Germline CDR1 reads MGHDK; CDR2 reads SYGVNS. The V gene end was trimmed by 4 bases and the J gene end by 5 bases; junction bases not matched to a gene: 6. The CDR3 totals 14 residues.

The CDR3 nucleotides read TGCGCCAGCAGTCAAGGGACACCTGGGGCCAACGTCCTGACTTTC. Protein sequence: CASSQGTPGANVLTF. V is TRBV5-1 and J is TRBJ2-6, with a possible D match to TRBD1 (6 bases). The V gene lost 5 bases and the J gene lost 2 bases, with 11 bases spanning the gap. Germline V gene lookup returns CDR1 SGHRS and CDR2 YFSETQ. There are 15 residues in the CDR3.

This sequence joins TRBV29-1 and TRBJ2-7, with D unresolved. CDR3 length equals 13 residues. Trimming shortened V by 2 bases and J by 0 bases, and 8 bases separated the two germline ends. Germline values: CDR1 SQVTM, CDR2 ANQGSEA. CDR3 sequence reads: CSVEKLFSYEQYF. As DNA, the CDR3 is TGCAGCGTTGAAAAATTATTCTCCTACGAGCAGTACTTC.

The chain recombines TRBV29-1 with TRBJ1-2, with TRBD1 as a possible D gene (6 bases). With 7 bases removed from V and 0 bases from J, the gap between germline ends came to 9 bases. Per germline, CDR1 SQVTM and CDR2 ANQGSEA. The CDR3 length is 12 residues. The CDR3 sequence: CSGRTANYGYTF. In DNA form, the CDR3 reads TGCAGCGGAAGGACAGCTAACTATGGCTACACCTTC.

The chain combines TRBV5-1 with TRBJ2-1, with a possible D match to TRBD1 (5 bases). Trimming cost V 0 bases and J 2 bases, with 9 bases left between them. CDR1 and CDR2 from the germline V gene are SGHRS and YFSETQ. The CDR3 is 15 residues long. CDR3 in amino acids: CASSLAREPYNEQFF. The CDR3 DNA follows: TGCGCCAGCAGCTTGGCCAGGGAACCCTACAATGAGCAGTTCTTC.

The chain joins TRBV5-1 to TRBJ1-4; D is unresolved. The germline gives CDR1 SGHRS, CDR2 YFSETQ. The CDR3 is 13 residues long. V gave up 0 bases and J gave up 8 bases, with 8 bases separating them. This CDR3 reads CASSLGLEEKLFF. CDR3 DNA: TGCGCCAGCAGCTTGGGACTCGAAGAAAAACTGTTTTTT.

A few counts support this clone. The V call is TRBV10-2, the J call TRBJ2-1, with D possibly matching TRBD2 (5 bases). V was pared by 6 bases and J by 3 bases, with 12 bases between. CDR3 size: 14 residues. Germline loops: CDR1 WSHSY, CDR2 SAAADI. The CDR3 here is CASSHGLDYNEQFF. The CDR3 DNA is TGCGCCAGCAGCCATGGACTGGACTACAATGAGCAGTTCTTC.

V is TRBV2 and J is TRBJ2-3, with D tentatively TRBD1 or TRBD2 (5 bases each). The length of the CDR3 is 14 residues. The germline V gene encodes CDR1 SNHLY and CDR2 FYNNEI. The V gene lost 2 bases and the J gene lost 2 bases, with 8 bases spanning the gap. CDR3 nucleotides: TGTGCCAGCAGTGAATGGGGGAACACAGATACGCAGTATTTT. Protein: CASSEWGNTDTQYF.

The chain recombines TRBV10-3 with TRBJ1-1, with D unresolved. Per the germline V gene, CDR1 is ENHRY and CDR2 is SYGVKD. The CDR3 consists of 14 residues. Trimming took off 6 bases at V and 0 bases at J, with 11 bases between the two ends. The CDR3 DNA follows: TGTGCCATCAGATTGGACGGCATGAACACTGAAGCTTTCTTT. Its translation is CAIRLDGMNTEAFF.

The table lists this clone with a count of one. The chain combines TRBV30 with TRBJ2-3, with D uncertain. Germline V gene sequence: CDR1 GTSNPN, CDR2 SVGIG (reference sequence). V lost 2 bases to trimming and J lost 1 base, with 7 bases between them. The CDR3 runs 13 residues. CDR3 nucleotides: TGTGCCTGGAGTCAGGCCCGCACAGATACGCAGTATTTT. Translation: CAWSQARTDTQYF. Drawing the rest from reference TRBV30 and TRBJ2-3, the complete variable domain is SQTIHQWPATLVQPVGSPLSLECTVEGTSNPNLYWYRQAAGRGLQLLFYSVGIGQISSEVPQNLSASRPQDRQFILSSKKLLLSDSGFYLCAWSQARTDTQYFGPGTRLTVL.

CDR3 residues: CASSEELAGARFNTGELFF. As DNA, the CDR3 is TGTGCCAGCAGTGAAGAATTAGCGGGGGCCCGATTTAACACCGGGGAGCTGTTTTTT. The chain has TRBV6-1 and TRBJ2-2, with 9 positions matching TRBD2. The CDR3 loop spans 19 amino acids. The germline V gene has CDR1 MNHNS and CDR2 SASEGT. The trim removed 1 base at V and 2 bases at J, leaving 11 bases unmatched.

This clone has just a few counts. The chain uses TRBV29-1 and TRBJ1-1; TRBD1 matches 9 bases. The CDR3 sequence is 13 residues long. The germline CDR1 and CDR2 sequences are SQVTM and ANQGSEA. V was clipped by 6 bases and J by 2 bases; unmatched bases: 4. The CDR3 coding sequence is TGCAGCGTCCAGGACAGGGGCAACACTGAAGCTTTCTTT. Its protein product is CSVQDRGNTEAFF.

The table lists this clone with a few counts. Other DNA sequences of this sample code for an identical CDR3. CDR3 protein: CASSLAGGPTDTQYF. In DNA, the CDR3 is TGTGCCAGCAGCTTAGCGGGGGGCCCTACAGATACGCAGTATTTT. The V gene is TRBV7-2, the J gene TRBJ2-3, with D perhaps being TRBD1 or TRBD2 (6 bases each). CDR3 size: 15 residues. The germline V and J ends were trimmed by 0 bases and 3 bases, with 10 bases remaining between them. CDR1 and CDR2 from the germline V gene are SGHTA and FQGNSA.

The genes are TRBV15 and TRBJ2-3; tentatively, D is TRBD1 or TRBD2 (5 bases each). V lost 1 base to trimming and J lost 11 bases, with 10 bases between them. Germline V gene lookup returns CDR1 LNHNV and CDR2 YYDKDF (reference sequence). There are 12 residues in the CDR3. The CDR3 nucleotides read TGTGCCACCAGCAGAGTCGGGACCCAGCAGTATTTT. This encodes CATSRVGTQQYF.

A few counts support this clone. This chain joins TRBV29-1 and TRBJ2-4; TRBD1 is a possible D gene (6 bases). The V and J ends lost 1 base and 0 bases respectively, with 10 bases between them. The CDR3 length is 15 residues. Per germline, CDR1 SQVTM and CDR2 ANQGSEA. The DNA of the CDR3 is TGCAGCGTTGAAGTGGGGGCTCTAGCCAAAAACATTCAGTACTTC. It is translated as CSVEVGALAKNIQYF.

This clone was seen more than once but under ten times. The rearrangement links TRBV2 to TRBJ1-1; maybe TRBD1 (5 bases). Deletions cut 0 bases from V and 4 bases from J, with 9 bases between. Germline V gene data show CDR1 as SNHLY and CDR2 as FYNNEI. This CDR3 is 14 amino acids long. CDR3 residues: CASSEALQGTEAFF. For the CDR3, the DNA is TGTGCCAGCAGTGAAGCGCTTCAGGGCACTGAAGCTTTCTTT.

The J gene is TRBJ1-1, the V gene TRBV18; D not certain. CDR3 length: 14 amino acids. Germline V CDR1 and CDR2: KGHSH, LQKENI. V gave up 2 bases and J gave up 4 bases, with 11 bases separating them. The DNA for the CDR3 is TGTGCCAGCTCACCAAGGGAAGGTAGCACTGAAGCTTTCTTT. Translation gives CASSPREGSTEAFF.

The chain recombines TRBV19 with TRBJ1-5; D might be TRBD1 (6 bases). V lost 3 bases and J 7 bases, leaving 19 bases between the germline ends. The CDR3 is 16 residues long. Germline loops: CDR1 LNHDA, CDR2 SQIVND (reference sequence). The CDR3 region is CASSIDDTGQGQPQHF. CDR3 DNA: TGTGCCAGTAGTATCGACGATACAGGGCAGGGCCAGCCCCAGCATTTT.

The V gene is TRBV5-1, the J gene TRBJ2-2; 7 nucleotides match TRBD1. The CDR3 is 15 residues long. Unmatched junction bases numbered 3, after V lost 4 bases and J lost 0 bases. The germline gives CDR1 SGHRS, CDR2 YFSETQ. The CDR3 sequence: CASSRDSSNTGELFF. For the CDR3, the DNA is TGCGCCAGCAGCCGGGACAGTTCGAACACCGGGGAGCTGTTTTTT.

The J gene is TRBJ2-7, the V gene TRBV7-2; D call uncertain. Trimming took off 3 bases at V and 2 bases at J, with 5 bases between the two ends. Germline V lookup: CDR1 SGHTA, CDR2 FQGNSA. CDR3 length: 12 amino acids. DNA for the CDR3: TGTGCCAGCAGCTTTCGGCCCTACGAGCAGTACTTC. It codes for CASSFRPYEQYF.